The sequence of this T cell receptor beta chain was determined in a study of cytomegalovirus exposure and HLA in healthy donors. Worth noting for this clone: The junction departs from the called germline gene at one end, perhaps through a read error.

The CDR3 is made up of 16 amino acids. Germline V CDR1 and CDR2: LNHDA, SQIVND (reference sequence). The PCR had 60 Vbeta and 13 Jbeta primers. The table came from immunoSEQ multiplex PCR; TCRdb's copy has only in-frame clones and leaves some out. Seen here are approximately 89,000 clones, less than 75% observed once, and the top ten hold approximately 5.8%. Sequenced input: PBMCs. The receptor comes from a woman in her twenties or thirties in good health and CMV-seropositive. The chain uses TRBV19 and TRBJ1-6; 7 nucleotides match TRBD1. The chain's CDR3 is CASTMGQPSFNSPLHF. In nucleotides, the CDR3 is TGTGCCAGTACTATGGGACAGCCGTCCTTTAATTCACCCCTCCACTTT.